This record looks at one T cell receptor (beta chain) sequence and its context. The antigen this receptor binds is unknown. Base quality data are lacking; no much larger clone is found one base away. Library generation was performed with the immunoSEQ multiplex PCR assay. Imported from immuneACCESS, the table was reduced by TCRdb to in-frame sequences with V and J called. These copies leave out some clones; in studies compared against another copy, an unresolved V gene accounts for under half, and the cause of the remainder is not known. This sample holds some 27,000 clones; approximately 80% were observed only once. The ten top clones hold approximately 6.4% of the sample. This record belongs to a study of Siglec-9 on CD8 T cells in melanoma (dated by TCRdb to between 2017 and 2020). About the investigation overall: Siglec-9 expression on CD8+ T cells and the role of Siglec-9 in regulating T cells in the melanoma tumor microenvironment were investigated in the study. Broad study findings and their caveats: According to the report, an effector memory CD8+ T-cell subset that seemed to build up inside melanoma tumors was both marked and regulated by Siglec-9.

Its CDR3 holds 14 amino acids, cysteine through phenylalanine. Of all the DNA, just the CDR3 is kept, 42 bases in frame from base 1. In the germline V gene (reference sequence), CDR1 corresponds to MNHNY and CDR2 to SVGAGI. V and J are truncated by 6 bases and 3 bases respectively, leaving an intervening sequence of 12 bases. Sequencing was performed on Siglec-9- CD8+ T cells sorted from blood. This specimen's cell subset or site label, interpreted: CD8 T cells lacking Siglec-9. This sequence uses TRBV6-6 and TRBJ1-5; TRBD1 could be the D gene, as 6 bases match. The TCR was taken from a human donor in good health. CDR3 protein: CASSRRTDNQPQHF. Here is the DNA: TGTGCCAGCAGCCGTAGGACAGACAATCAGCCCCAGCATTTT.